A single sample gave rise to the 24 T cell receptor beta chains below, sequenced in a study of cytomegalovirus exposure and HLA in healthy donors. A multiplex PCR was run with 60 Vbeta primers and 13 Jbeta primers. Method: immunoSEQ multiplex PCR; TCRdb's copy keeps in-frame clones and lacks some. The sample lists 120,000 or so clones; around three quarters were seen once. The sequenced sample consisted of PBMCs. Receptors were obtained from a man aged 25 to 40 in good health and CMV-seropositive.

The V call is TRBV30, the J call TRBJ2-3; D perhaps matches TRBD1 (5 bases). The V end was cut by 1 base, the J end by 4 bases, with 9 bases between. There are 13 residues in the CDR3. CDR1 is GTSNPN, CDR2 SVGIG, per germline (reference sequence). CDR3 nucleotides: TGTGCCTGGAGTGCCAGGGTAGCAGATACGCAGTATTTT. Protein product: CAWSARVADTQYF.

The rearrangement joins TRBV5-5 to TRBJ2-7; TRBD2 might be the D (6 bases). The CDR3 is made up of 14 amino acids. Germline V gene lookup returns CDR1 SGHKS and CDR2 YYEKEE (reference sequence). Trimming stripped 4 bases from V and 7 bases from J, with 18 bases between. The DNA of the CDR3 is TGTGCCAGCAGCCCACCGGGACTTAGGATGGAGCAGTACTTC. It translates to CASSPPGLRMEQYF. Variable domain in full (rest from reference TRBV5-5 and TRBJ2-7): DAGVTQSPTHLIKTRGQQVTLRCSPISGHKSVSWYQQVLGQGPQFIFQYYEKEERGRGNFPDRFSARQFPNYSSELNVNALLLGDSALYLCASSPPGLRMEQYFGPGTRLTVT.

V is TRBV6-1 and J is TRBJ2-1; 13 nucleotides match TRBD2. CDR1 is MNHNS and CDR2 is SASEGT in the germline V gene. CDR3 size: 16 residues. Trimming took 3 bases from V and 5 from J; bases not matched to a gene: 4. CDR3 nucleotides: TGTGCCAGCAGTGATACTAGCGGGGGGGCTAACAATGAGCAGTTCTTC. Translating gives CASSDTSGGANNEQFF.

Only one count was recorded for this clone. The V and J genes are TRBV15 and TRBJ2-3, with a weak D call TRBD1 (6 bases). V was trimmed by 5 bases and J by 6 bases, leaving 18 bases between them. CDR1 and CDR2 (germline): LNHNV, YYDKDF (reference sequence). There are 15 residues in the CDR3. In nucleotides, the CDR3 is TGTGCCACCAGCTCCGGAAGGGGGAATAGGGATACGCAGTATTTT. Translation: CATSSGRGNRDTQYF.

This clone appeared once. In DNA, the CDR3 is TGTGCCAGCAGCCTAGGAACTTTCTATGGCTACACCTTC. Translating gives CASSLGTFYGYTF. The V and J genes are TRBV5-5 and TRBJ1-2, with D unresolved. The CDR3 is 13 residues long. Per germline, CDR1 SGHKS and CDR2 YYEKEE (reference sequence). V lost 4 bases, J lost 4 bases, and 11 bases lay in between.

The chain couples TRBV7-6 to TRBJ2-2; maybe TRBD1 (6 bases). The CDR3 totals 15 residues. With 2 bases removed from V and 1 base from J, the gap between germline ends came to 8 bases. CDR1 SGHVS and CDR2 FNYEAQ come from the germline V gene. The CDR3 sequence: CASSLRGQNTGELFF. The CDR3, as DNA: TGTGCCAGCAGCTTAAGGGGACAGAACACCGGGGAGCTGTTTTTT.

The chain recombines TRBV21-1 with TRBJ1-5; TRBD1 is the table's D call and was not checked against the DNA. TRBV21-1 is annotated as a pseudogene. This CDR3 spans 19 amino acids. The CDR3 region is CASSKRGTPQISTNQPQHF. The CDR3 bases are TGTGCCAGCAGCAAAAGGGGTACCCCCCAAATATCCACGAATCAGCCCCAGCATTTT.

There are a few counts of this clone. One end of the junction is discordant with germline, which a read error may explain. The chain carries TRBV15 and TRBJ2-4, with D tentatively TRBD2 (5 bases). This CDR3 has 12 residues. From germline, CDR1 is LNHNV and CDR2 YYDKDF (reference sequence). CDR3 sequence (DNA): TGTGCCACCAGCAGAGATTACGGGGTCCGCCACTTC. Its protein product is CATSRDYGVRHF.

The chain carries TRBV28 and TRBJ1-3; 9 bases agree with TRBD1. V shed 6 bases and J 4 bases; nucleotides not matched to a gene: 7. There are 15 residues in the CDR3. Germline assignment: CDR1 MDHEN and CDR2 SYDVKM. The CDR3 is CASSTYRGPGNTIYF. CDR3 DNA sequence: TGTGCCAGCAGCACCTACAGGGGGCCCGGAAACACCATATATTTT. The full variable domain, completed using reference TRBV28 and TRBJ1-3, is DVKVTQSSRYLVKRTGEKVFLECVQDMDHENMFWYRQDPGLGLRLIYFSYDVKMKEKGDIPEGYSVSREKKERFSLILESASTNQTSMYLCASSTYRGPGNTIYFGEGSWLTVV.

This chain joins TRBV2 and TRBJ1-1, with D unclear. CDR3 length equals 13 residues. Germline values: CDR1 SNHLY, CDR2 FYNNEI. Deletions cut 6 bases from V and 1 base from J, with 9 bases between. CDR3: CASSPHGNTEAFF. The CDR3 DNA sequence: TGTGCCAGCAGCCCCCACGGGAACACTGAAGCTTTCTTT.

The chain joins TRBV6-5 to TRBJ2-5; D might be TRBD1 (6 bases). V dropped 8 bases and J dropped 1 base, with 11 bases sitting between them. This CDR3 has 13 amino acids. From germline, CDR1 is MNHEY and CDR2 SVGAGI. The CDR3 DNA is TGTGCCAGCCGCCGGGACATCCAAGAGACCCAGTACTTC. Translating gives CASRRDIQETQYF.

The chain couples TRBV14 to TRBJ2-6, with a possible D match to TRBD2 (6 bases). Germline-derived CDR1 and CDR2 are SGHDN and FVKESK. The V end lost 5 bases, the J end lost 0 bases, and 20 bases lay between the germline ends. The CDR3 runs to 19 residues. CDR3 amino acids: CASSNTSRGLISGANVLTF. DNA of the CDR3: TGTGCCAGCAGCAACACCTCGAGGGGACTGATCTCTGGGGCCAACGTCCTGACTTTC.

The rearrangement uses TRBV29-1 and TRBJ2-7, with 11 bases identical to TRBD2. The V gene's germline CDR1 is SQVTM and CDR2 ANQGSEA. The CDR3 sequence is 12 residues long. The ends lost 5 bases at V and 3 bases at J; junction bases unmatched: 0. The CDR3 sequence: CSVLAGGYEQYF. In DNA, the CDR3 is TGCAGCGTTCTAGCGGGGGGCTACGAGCAGTACTTC.

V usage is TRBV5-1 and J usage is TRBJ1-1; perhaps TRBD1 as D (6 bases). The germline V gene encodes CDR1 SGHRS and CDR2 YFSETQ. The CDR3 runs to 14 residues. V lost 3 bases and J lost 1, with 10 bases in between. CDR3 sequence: CASSSDSTNTEAFF. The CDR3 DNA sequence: TGCGCCAGCAGCTCGGACAGTACGAACACTGAAGCTTTCTTT.

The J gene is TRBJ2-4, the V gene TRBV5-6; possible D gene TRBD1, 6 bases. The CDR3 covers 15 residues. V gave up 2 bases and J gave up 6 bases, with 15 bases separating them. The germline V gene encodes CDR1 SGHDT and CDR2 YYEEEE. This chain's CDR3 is CASSFALDRLNIQYF. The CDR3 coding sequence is TGTGCCAGCAGCTTTGCCCTTGACAGGTTAAACATTCAGTACTTC.

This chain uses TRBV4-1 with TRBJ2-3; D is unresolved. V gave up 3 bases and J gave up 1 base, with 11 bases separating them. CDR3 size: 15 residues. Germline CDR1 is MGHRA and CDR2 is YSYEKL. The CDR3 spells CASSQLDSRTDTQYF. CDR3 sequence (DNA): TGCGCCAGCAGCCAGCTAGACTCCCGCACAGATACGCAGTATTTT.

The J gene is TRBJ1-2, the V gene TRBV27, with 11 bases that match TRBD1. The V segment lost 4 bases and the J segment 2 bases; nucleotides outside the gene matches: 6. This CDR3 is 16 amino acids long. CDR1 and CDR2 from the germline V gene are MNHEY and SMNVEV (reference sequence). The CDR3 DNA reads TGTGCCAGCAGTTCCCGGACAGGGGGCAGGAACTATGGCTACACCTTC. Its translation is CASSSRTGGRNYGYTF.

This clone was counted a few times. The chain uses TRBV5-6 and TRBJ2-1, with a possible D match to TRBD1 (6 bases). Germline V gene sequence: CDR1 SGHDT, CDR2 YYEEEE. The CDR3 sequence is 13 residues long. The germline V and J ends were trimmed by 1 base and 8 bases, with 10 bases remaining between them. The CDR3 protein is CASSLRSGDEQFF. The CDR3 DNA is TGTGCCAGCAGCTTGCGCTCAGGGGATGAGCAGTTCTTC.

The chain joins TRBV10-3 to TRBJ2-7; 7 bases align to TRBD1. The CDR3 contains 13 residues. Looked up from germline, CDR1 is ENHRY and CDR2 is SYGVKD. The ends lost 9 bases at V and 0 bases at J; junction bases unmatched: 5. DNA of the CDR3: TGTGCCATTCCTAGGGACAGCTCCTACGAGCAGTACTTC. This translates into CAIPRDSSYEQYF.

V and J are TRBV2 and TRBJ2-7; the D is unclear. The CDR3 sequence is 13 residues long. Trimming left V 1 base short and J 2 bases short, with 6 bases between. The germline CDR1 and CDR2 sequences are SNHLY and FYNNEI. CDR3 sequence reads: CASSEGQTYEQYF. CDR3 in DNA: TGTGCCAGCAGTGAAGGGCAGACCTACGAGCAGTACTTC.

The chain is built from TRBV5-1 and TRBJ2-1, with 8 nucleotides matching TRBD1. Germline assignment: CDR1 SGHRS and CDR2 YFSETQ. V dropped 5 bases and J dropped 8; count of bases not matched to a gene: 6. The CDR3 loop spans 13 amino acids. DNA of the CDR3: TGCGCCAGCAGTTCGGACAGGGACGATGAGCAGTTCTTC. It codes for CASSSDRDDEQFF.

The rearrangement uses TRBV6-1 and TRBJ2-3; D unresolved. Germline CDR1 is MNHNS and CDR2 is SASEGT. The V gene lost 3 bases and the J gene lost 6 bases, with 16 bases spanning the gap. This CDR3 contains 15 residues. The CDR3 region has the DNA TGTGCCAGCAGTGAGGGCGCCTACGAAACTGATACGCAGTATTTT. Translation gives CASSEGAYETDTQYF.

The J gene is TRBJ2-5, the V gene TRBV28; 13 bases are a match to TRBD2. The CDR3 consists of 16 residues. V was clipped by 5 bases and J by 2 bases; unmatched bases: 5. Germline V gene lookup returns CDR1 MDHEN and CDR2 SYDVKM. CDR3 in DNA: TGTGCCAGCAGTGAGCAGACTAGCGGGGGGCAAGAGACCCAGTACTTC. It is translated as CASSEQTSGGQETQYF.

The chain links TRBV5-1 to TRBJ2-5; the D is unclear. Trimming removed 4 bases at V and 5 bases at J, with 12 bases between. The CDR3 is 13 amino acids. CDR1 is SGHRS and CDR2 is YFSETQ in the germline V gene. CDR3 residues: CASSDLMQETQYF. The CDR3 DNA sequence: TGCGCCAGCAGCGATCTCATGCAGGAGACCCAGTACTTC.